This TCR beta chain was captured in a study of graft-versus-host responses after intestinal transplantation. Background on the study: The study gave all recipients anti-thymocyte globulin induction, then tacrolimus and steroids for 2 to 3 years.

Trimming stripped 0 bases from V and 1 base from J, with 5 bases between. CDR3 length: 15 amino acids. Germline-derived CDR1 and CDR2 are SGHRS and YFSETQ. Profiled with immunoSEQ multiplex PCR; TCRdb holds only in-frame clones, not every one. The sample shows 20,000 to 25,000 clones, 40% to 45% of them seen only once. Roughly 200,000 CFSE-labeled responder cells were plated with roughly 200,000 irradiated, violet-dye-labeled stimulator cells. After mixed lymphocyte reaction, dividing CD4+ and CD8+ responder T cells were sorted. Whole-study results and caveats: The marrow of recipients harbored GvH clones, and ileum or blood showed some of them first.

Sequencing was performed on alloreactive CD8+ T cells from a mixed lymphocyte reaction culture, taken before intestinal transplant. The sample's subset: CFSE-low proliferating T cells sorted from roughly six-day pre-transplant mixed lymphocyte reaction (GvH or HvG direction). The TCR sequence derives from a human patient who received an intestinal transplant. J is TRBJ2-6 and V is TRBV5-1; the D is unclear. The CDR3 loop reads CASSLAVSGANVLTF. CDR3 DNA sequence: TGCGCCAGCAGCTTGGCGGTTTCTGGGGCCAACGTCCTGACTTTC. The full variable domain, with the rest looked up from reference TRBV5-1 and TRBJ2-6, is KAGVTQTPRYLIKTRGQQVTLSCSPISGHRSVSWYQQTPGQGLQFLFEYFSETQRNKGNFPGRFSGRQFSNSRSEMNVSTLELGDSALYLCASSLAVSGANVLTFGAGSRLTVL.